One sample yielded the 8 T cell receptor beta chains listed below, sequenced in a study of human T cells and chemical hapten exposure (dated by TCRdb to the early 2020s). Library construction relied on RACE. TCRdb shows the sequencer as NextSeq 500. TCRdb reanalyzed the raw reads on its own, using fastp at Q25 for trimming and MiXCR for clone calling, and kept in-frame beta chains. Duplicate CDR3 protein sequences are folded into a single record with the most common DNA and genes. The sample table shows about 350,000 distinct CDR3 sequences, and 5.5% are seen once. Of the sample, over 7% is held by the ten largest clones. The intended sense of this specimen's time point label: pre-sensitization, week 0. Interpreted using the paper, the treatment or condition label stands for: therapeutic diphenylcyclopropenone sensitization with weekly scalp DPC. This material consisted of whole blood, taken in connection with sensitization to the hapten diphenylcyclopropenone (DPC). Receptors originate from a woman younger than 35 with alopecia areata. Some clones in this sample may be carry-over from other donors' samples.

This clonotype was recorded many times. The chain combines TRBV20-1 with TRBJ2-3; a weak D match, TRBD2 (7 bases). The CDR3 length is 14 residues. Trimming took off 6 bases at V and 5 bases at J, with 18 bases between the two ends. Germline loops: CDR1 DFQATT, CDR2 SNEGSKA (reference sequence). In nucleotides, the CDR3 is TGCAGTGCCCCGAACGGGGGGCGGCAAGATACGCAGTATTTT. This codes for CSAPNGGRQDTQYF.

The table lists this clonotype with a few counts. The chain uses TRBV12-5 and TRBJ2-3; 8 bases fit TRBD1. CDR1 LGHNT and CDR2 FRNRAP come from the germline V gene. The CDR3 extends over 14 amino acids. Unmatched junction bases numbered 6, after V lost 7 bases and J lost 3 bases. The CDR3 nucleotides are TGTGCTAGTGTCGCACAGGGGGGAACAGATACGCAGTATTTT. It is translated as CASVAQGGTDTQYF.

The rearrangement uses TRBV2 and TRBJ2-2; D gene unclear. Between the trimmed V and J ends, which lost 4 bases and 1 base, there was a span of 10 bases. The germline CDR1 and CDR2 sequences are SNHLY and FYNNEI. The CDR3 contains 15 residues. The CDR3 protein is CASSVIGKNTGELFF. The DNA for the CDR3 is TGTGCCAGCAGTGTAATAGGCAAGAACACCGGGGAGCTGTTTTTT. Together with reference TRBV2 and TRBJ2-2, the CDR3 gives the full variable domain: EPEVTQTPSHQVTQMGQEVILRCVPISNHLYFYWYRQILGQKVEFLVSFYNNEISEKSEIFDDQFSVERPDGSNFTLKIRSTKLEDSAMYFCASSVIGKNTGELFFGEGSRLTVL.

The chain combines TRBV6-5 with TRBJ2-2, with no clear D. Deletions cut 7 bases from V and 5 bases from J, with 8 bases between. Germline CDR1 is MNHEY and CDR2 is SVGAGI. The CDR3 runs 12 residues. The CDR3 DNA reads as TGTGCCAGCACCCAGTGGACCGGGGAGCTGTTTTTT. Its protein product is CASTQWTGELFF.

This clonotype showed up just a few times. The rearrangement uses TRBV3-1 and TRBJ2-1; 12 nucleotides agree with TRBD2. Germline V gene lookup returns CDR1 LGHDT and CDR2 YNNKEL (reference sequence). CDR3 size: 18 residues. Losses at the gene ends were 0 bases for V and 9 bases for J; bases not matched to a gene: 12. CDR3 sequence reads: CASSQDLSLAGGPGEQFF. CDR3 in DNA: TGTGCCAGCAGCCAAGATCTAAGCCTAGCGGGGGGGCCGGGTGAGCAGTTCTTC.

J is TRBJ1-1 and V is TRBV7-6; a possible D gene is TRBD1 (6 bases). CDR3 length equals 16 residues. CDR1 and CDR2 from the germline V gene are SGHVS and FNYEAQ. V shed 5 bases and J shed 3 bases, with 19 bases lying between them. The CDR3 DNA reads as TGTGCCAGCAGCCCCGGAAAGGCCAGGGGTTACACTGAAGCTTTCTTT. It encodes CASSPGKARGYTEAFF. Filled out from reference TRBV7-6 and TRBJ1-1, the complete variable domain reads GAGVSQSPRYKVTKRGQDVALRCDPISGHVSLYWYRQALGQGPEFLTYFNYEAQQDKSGLPNDRFSAERPEGSISTLTIQRTEQRDSAMYRCASSPGKARGYTEAFFGQGTRLTVV.

This clonotype has at least ten counts. The rearrangement joins TRBV20-1 to TRBJ2-3, with a weak D call TRBD1 (5 bases). Germline lookup yields CDR1 DFQATT and CDR2 SNEGSKA (reference sequence). Trimming took 5 bases from V and 1 from J, leaving 16 bases between them. This CDR3 comprises 15 residues. The CDR3 is CSAARAGSGTDTQYF. For the CDR3, the DNA is TGCAGTGCTGCTAGGGCAGGGTCGGGCACAGATACGCAGTATTTT.

This clonotype was observed at least ten times. The genes are TRBV6-5 and TRBJ2-7; no firm D call. Trimming removed 6 bases from V and 2 bases from J, with 11 bases in between. The CDR3 consists of 13 residues. The germline V gene has CDR1 MNHEY and CDR2 SVGAGI. The CDR3 DNA is TGTGCCAGCAGCCGGACGGCCACCTACGAGCAGTACTTC. Its translation: CASSRTATYEQYF.